This entry features one T cell receptor beta chain sequence. Its target antigen remains unknown. The input lacks base qualities; no much larger clone sits a single base away. The data derive from a study of identical twins (dated by TCRdb to about 2016). Looking at the study overall: The study deep-sequenced TCR alpha and beta repertoires from monozygotic twins, unrelated adults of various ages and cord blood to test whether fetal clonotypes persist. To rule out contamination, replicate twin experiments were performed at different times with different library preparation protocols. Results and caveats for the whole study, not just this receptor: Zero-insertion analyses could be partly confounded by invariant T cells such as MAIT and iNKT, though diverse VJ usage argued against such confounding for most clonotypes. In beta out-of-frame sequences, excess twin sharing was weaker, because having fewer shared sequences lowered the signal-to-noise ratio. Abundant cord blood beta clonotypes carried fewer insertions; young adult naive repertoires showed a weaker similar trend, while memory repertoires showed none. Compared with coincidental sharing between unrelated individuals, out-of-frame TCR alpha sequences shared between twins showed an excess of sequences with low generation probability. Because the same donors could not be followed over many years, the conclusions relied on cross-sectional statistical analysis. Out-of-frame TCR alpha sharing in monozygotic twins was systematically underestimated by recombination models, whereas sharing between unrelated individuals was in agreement with the recombination models.

Every donor in the study was a healthy Caucasian. Three pairs of female monozygotic twins, all aged about 18 to 29 years, made up the twin cohort. Peripheral blood mononuclear cells were the source from which RNA for the TCR libraries was isolated. Counted from cysteine to phenylalanine, this CDR3 has 16 amino acids. The DNA shown is the 48-base CDR3, in frame from base 1. CDR1 and CDR2, per the germline V gene, are MNHEY and SVGAGI. The trim is 0 bases for V and 1 base for J, with a gap of 12 bases between the germline ends. The library came from 5' RACE. Sequenced on an Illumina HiSeq 2000. Template switching introduced a universal primer binding site; the final cDNA contained a unique molecular identifier, enabling accurate counting of TCR cDNA molecules. Specific primers in the conserved constant-segment region were used to synthesize first-strand cDNA for TCR alpha and beta chains. To control for contamination, every cDNA library carried two barcodes: a SMART-Mk sample barcode plus Illumina barcodes. TruSeq adapter sequences along with Illumina sample barcodes were introduced in two successive PCR steps. The TCR alpha and beta cDNA libraries were sequenced on the Illumina HiSeq platform using custom primers. In the authors' own workflow: Raw reads were processed with MiGEC to extract unique molecular identifiers, and MiXCR was used to determine CDR3 positions. For each individual, recombination models were inferred using an EM algorithm with the repgenHMM and IGoR tools. The tcR package in R was used for shared clonotype analysis, with sharing normalized by the product of cloneset sizes. Out-of-frame nonproductive sequences were analyzed to study raw recombination free of thymic and clonal selection effects. The raw public data were reprocessed by TCRdb itself: fastp quality trimming at Q25, MiXCR clonotype calling, in-frame beta chains only. Rows matching on CDR3 protein sequence are summarized as one entry with the most common DNA and genes. The V and J calls come from TCRdb's annotation, not from the publication. Across this sample there are some 760,000 distinct CDR3 sequences, with 15% to 20% seen only once. The top ten constitute about an eighth of the sample.

These data are also associated with another study on T cells expressing NK-cell markers. The second investigation adds: In sorted CD3+CD56+NKG2C+, CD3+CD56+NKG2C- and CD3+CD56-NKG2C+ T-cell subsets from roughly 8 donors, TCR beta-chain repertoires were profiled. Most of the eight sequenced donors were HCMV-seropositive and one was HCMV-seronegative. In several experiments an anti-gammadeltaTCR antibody was added to restrict sorting to alphabetaTCR-expressing T cells. In over five donors, the dominant CD3+CD56+NKG2C+ clonotypes were among the top 10 CD8+ clonotypes and accounted for roughly 1.0-8% of CD8+ T cells. Those dominant clonotypes were again the most abundant among CD3+CD56-NKG2C+ cells in a few donors, at roughly 25-60.1%. Whether the expanded NKG2C-expressing T cell clones were specific for HCMV antigens was left unclear. The eight sequenced donors were randomly selected healthy volunteers, three men and five women. HCMV serostatus was determined by detecting HCMV-specific IgG in serum with a commercial ELISA kit. For 5 or 6 donors, unsorted PBMC were also used to sequence bulk peripheral blood T-cell repertoires. MIGEC handled demultiplexing of the reads and grouping by UMI, while MiTCR was used to assemble and quantify clonotypes. To exclude erroneous sequences, any TCR cDNA sequence not supported by at least two reads was discarded. The tcR package was used for downstream repertoire analysis, and clonotypes were matched between fractions using CDR3 nucleotide sequence together with V segment. VDJmatch was used to annotate antigen specificity against VDJdb, with one amino acid substitution in CDR3 permitted.

The chain is assembled from TRBV6-5 and TRBJ1-2; the D gene is perhaps TRBD1, from 6 matching bases. The material sequenced was PBMCs. The clonotype originates from a woman aged 18-35 years in good health. The nucleotides read TGTGCCAGCAGTTACTCATACAGGGCCGATAACTATGGCTACACCTTC. Translation gives CASSYSYRADNYGYTF.